This TCR beta chain comes out of a study of blood T cell repertoires in COVID-19. Whole-study context: Donors in the United States, Italy and Spain gave samples during acute or convalescent COVID-19.

Germline CDR1 reads SNHLY; CDR2 reads FYNNEI. The CDR3 covers 13 residues. With 7 bases clipped from V and 7 bases from J, the junction kept 7 bases outside the gene matches. Produced via immunoSEQ multiplex PCR; TCRdb's table is partial and in-frame only. The sample contains approximately 250,000 clones, around 86% of which appear only once. This clonotype was obtained from a man aged 35-49 years with active or convalescent COVID-19. The J gene is TRBJ1-5, the V gene TRBV2; the match to TRBD1 covers 7 bases. The sequencing input was peripheral blood. The CDR3 here is CASNVDRAQPQHF. CDR3 nucleotide sequence: TGTGCCAGCAACGTCGACAGGGCCCAGCCCCAGCATTTT.